The source of this TCR beta chain is a study of T-cell memory formation after mild COVID-19. Study results and caveats: Later expanders leaned toward CD4+, whereas clones contracting from day 15 to 85 were balanced CD4/CD8.

This clonotype has only a few counts. Its antigen is not identified. MiXCR was run by TCRdb on the 5' RACE reads, yielding one entry per CDR3 protein. The sample carries roughly 130,000 distinct CDR3 sequences, roughly 6.2% recorded once. Germline values: CDR1 SNHLY, CDR2 FYNNEI. Unmatched junction bases numbered 9, after V lost 1 base and J lost 0 bases. CDR3 length equals 17 residues. The sequencing sample was made of PBMCs or a T cell subset sorted from them (not recorded which). The chain joins TRBV2 to TRBJ2-7; 7 nucleotides align to TRBD2. The origin of this receptor is an adult woman who had mild COVID-19 (a few samples of this study predate the infection). Cell type and time point are not known. The CDR3 bases are TGTGCCAGCAGTGAAGTGGGGCCGGGAGGATTCTCCTACGAGCAGTACTTC. Protein: CASSEVGPGGFSYEQYF.